The T cell receptor beta chain under discussion was sequenced for a study of T-cell memory formation after mild COVID-19. Study as a whole: TCR clustering was largely donor specific. Points from the study as a whole: The second-wave clones peaking on day 37 were not confirmed as SARS-CoV-2-specific. Day 15 to 85 contracting clones showed balanced CD4/CD8; later expanders leaned CD4+.

A note on this clonotype: Its target is not known.

The CDR3 runs to 16 residues. Between the trimmed V and J ends, which lost 0 bases and 5 bases, there was a span of 14 bases. CDR1 is SGHRS, CDR2 YFSETQ, per germline. Each CDR3 protein is one row after TCRdb ran MiXCR on the 5' RACE reads. The table has hundreds of thousands of distinct CDR3 sequences, roughly 15% seen once. The TCR was taken from a man between 18 and 35 years old who had mild COVID-19 (a few samples of this study predate the infection). Cell type and time point are not known. The gene calls are TRBV5-1 and TRBJ1-4, with D uncertain. The sample consisted of PBMCs or a T cell subset sorted from them (not recorded which). The DNA for the CDR3 is TGCGCCAGCAGCTTGGGGGCGACGACGAGCAATGAAAAACTGTTTTTT. It yields the protein CASSLGATTSNEKLFF.